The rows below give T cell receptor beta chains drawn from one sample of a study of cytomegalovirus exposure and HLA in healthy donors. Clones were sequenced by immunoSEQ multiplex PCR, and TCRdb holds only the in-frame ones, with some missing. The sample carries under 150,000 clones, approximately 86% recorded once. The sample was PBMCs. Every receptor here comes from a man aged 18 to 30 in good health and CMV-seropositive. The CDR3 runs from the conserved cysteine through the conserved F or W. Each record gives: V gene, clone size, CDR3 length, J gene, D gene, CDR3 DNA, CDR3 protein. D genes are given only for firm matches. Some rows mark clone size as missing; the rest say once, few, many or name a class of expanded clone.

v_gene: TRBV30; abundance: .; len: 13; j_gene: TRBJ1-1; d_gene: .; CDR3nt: TGTGCCTGGACATTGACAGGTCTGGCTGAAGCTTTCTTT; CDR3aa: CAWTLTGLAEAFF
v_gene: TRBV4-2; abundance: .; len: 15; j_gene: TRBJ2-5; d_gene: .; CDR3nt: TGTGCCAGCAGCCAAGGAGGTGGGGCCCAAGAGACCCAGTACTTC; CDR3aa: CASSQGGGAQETQYF
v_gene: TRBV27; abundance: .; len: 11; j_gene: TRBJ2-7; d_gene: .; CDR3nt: TGTGCCAGCAGTTTTTTCGGGGAGGAGTACTTC; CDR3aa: CASSFFGEEYF
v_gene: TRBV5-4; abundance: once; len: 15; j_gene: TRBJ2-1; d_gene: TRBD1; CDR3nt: TGTGCCAGCAGCCAACACAGGGGGCTCGGGGATGAGCAGTTCTTC; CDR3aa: CASSQHRGLGDEQFF
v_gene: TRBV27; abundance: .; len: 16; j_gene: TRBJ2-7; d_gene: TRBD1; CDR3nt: TGTGCCAGCAGTTTCGCTCCCGGACAGGGTGGGTACGAGCAGTACTTC; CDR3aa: CASSFAPGQGGYEQYF
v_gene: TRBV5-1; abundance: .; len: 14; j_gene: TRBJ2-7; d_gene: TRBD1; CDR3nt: TGCGCCAGCAGGCAACCGGGACAGGGGTACGAGCAGTACTTC; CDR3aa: CASRQPGQGYEQYF
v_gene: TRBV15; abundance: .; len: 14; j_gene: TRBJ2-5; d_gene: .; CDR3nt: TGTGCCACCAGCAGAGATAAACGAGGGGAGACCCAGTACTTC; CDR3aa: CATSRDKRGETQYF
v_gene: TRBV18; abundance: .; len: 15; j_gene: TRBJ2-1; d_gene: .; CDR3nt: TGTGCCAGCTCGTCCACAAAAACAAACAACAATGAGCAGTTCTTC; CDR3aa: CASSSTKTNNNEQFF
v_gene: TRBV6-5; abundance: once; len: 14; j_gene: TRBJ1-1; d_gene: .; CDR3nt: TGTGCCAGCTTTGAAAGCTTTCGGAACACTGAAGCTTTCTTT; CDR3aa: CASFESFRNTEAFF
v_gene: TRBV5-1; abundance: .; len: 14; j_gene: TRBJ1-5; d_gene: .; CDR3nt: TGCGCCAGCAGCTTAGATTCAGGCAATCAGCCCCAGCATTTT; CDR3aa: CASSLDSGNQPQHF
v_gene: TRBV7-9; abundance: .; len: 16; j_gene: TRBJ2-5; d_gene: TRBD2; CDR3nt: TGTGCCAGCAGCACCGATGGGGTAGCGGGGGGAGAGACCCAGTACTTC; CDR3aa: CASSTDGVAGGETQYF
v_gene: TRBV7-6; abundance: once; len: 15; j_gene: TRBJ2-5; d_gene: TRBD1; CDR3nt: TGTGCCAGCAGCTCGGCAGGGGGCGAAGAGGGGACCCAGTACTTC; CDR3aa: CASSSAGGEEGTQYF
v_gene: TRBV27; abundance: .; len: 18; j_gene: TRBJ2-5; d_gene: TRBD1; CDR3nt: TGTGCCAGCAGTTTACGGGCCGACAGGGAGCATATCCAAGAGACCCAGTACTTC; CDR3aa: CASSLRADREHIQETQYF
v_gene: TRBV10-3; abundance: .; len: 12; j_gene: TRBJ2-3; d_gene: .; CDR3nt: TGTGCCATCAGCCCAGGGTCAGATACGCAGTATTTT; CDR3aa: CAISPGSDTQYF
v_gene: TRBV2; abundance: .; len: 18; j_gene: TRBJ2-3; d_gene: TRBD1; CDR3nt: TGTGCCAGCAGCCCCCAACCAACGGGGACAGGGACGGCAGATACGCAGTATTTT; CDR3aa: CASSPQPTGTGTADTQYF
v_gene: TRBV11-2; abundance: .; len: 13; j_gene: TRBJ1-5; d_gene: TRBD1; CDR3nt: TGTGCCAGCAGCTCGGACAGGAATCAGCCCCAGCATTTT; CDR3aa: CASSSDRNQPQHF
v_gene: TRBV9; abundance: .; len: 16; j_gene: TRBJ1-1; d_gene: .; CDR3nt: TGTGCCAGCAGCAGGGGAATTTTGATGTCCTCCACTGAAGCTTTCTTT; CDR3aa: CASSRGILMSSTEAFF
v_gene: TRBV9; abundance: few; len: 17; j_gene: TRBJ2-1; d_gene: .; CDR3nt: TGTGCCAGCAGCGACGCTAGAGATCCGAGCTCCTACAATGAGCAGTTCTTC; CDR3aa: CASSDARDPSSYNEQFF
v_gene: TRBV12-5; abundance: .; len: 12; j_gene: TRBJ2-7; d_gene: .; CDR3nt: TGTGCTAGTGGCAACCAGAATTACGAGCAGTACTTC; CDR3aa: CASGNQNYEQYF
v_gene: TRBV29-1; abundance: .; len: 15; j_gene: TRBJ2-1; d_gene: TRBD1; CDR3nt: TGCAGCGTGCCCCCTACAGGGGGAGGTTTCGGTGAGCAGTTCTTC; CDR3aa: CSVPPTGGGFGEQFF